These 27 T cell receptor beta chains were all obtained from the same sample, sequenced in a study of blood T cells in healthy people across ages. The authors ran a second PCR of roughly 7 to 11 cycles using a sample-barcoded 5' primer and a J-beta primer mix. TCRdb re-called the 5' RACE reads through MiXCR, storing one row per CDR3 protein. The sample contains roughly 1,100,000 distinct CDR3 sequences, approximately 26% of which appear only once. The same sample was also used in a study of T cells of mothers and their children.

The sequenced sample was blood. Receptor source: a girl aged 2 to 9 in good health.

The CDR3 DNA is TGTGCCAGCAGTTACCTCGGGGGGGACGGACAAGAGACCCAGTACTTC. It encodes CASSYLGGDGQETQYF. This chain uses TRBV6-5 with TRBJ2-5, with 8 positions matching TRBD2. V was pared by 2 bases and J by 2 bases, with 7 bases of the junction left unmatched. This CDR3 spans 16 amino acids. Germline CDR1 MNHEY, CDR2 SVGAGI.

The chain combines TRBV19 with TRBJ2-3; 8 bases fit TRBD2. V shed 3 bases and J 6 bases; nucleotides not matched to a gene: 11. The germline V gene encodes CDR1 LNHDA and CDR2 SQIVND (reference sequence). The CDR3 spans 16 residues. CDR3 loop: CASSIRVKAGEDTQYF. For the CDR3, the DNA is TGTGCCAGTAGTATCAGGGTGAAAGCGGGGGAGGATACGCAGTATTTT.

This clonotype was seen more than once but under ten times. The chain joins TRBV6-2 or TRBV6-3 to TRBJ2-7; D remains ambiguous. Trimming left V 4 bases short and J 9 bases short, with 10 bases between. This CDR3 spans 11 amino acids. The germline V gene encodes CDR1 MNHEY and CDR2 SVGEGT. CDR3 region: CASSFQSGQYF. CDR3 nucleotide sequence: TGTGCCAGCAGTTTCCAGTCGGGGCAGTACTTC.

V gene TRBV12-3 or TRBV12-4 combines with J gene TRBJ2-7, with TRBD1 as a possible D gene (7 bases). Trimming removed 6 bases at V and 7 bases at J, with 19 bases between. The CDR3 covers 14 residues. Here the CDR3 reads CASSRGTVQGEQYF. CDR3 nucleotides: TGTGCCAGCAGCCGGGGGACAGTTCAGGGTGAGCAGTACTTC.

The rearrangement uses TRBV5-1 and TRBJ2-5, with 8 positions matching TRBD2. The CDR3 is 15 residues long. Germline V gene data show CDR1 as SGHRS and CDR2 as YFSETQ. V was clipped by 1 base and J by 4 bases; unmatched bases: 6. The chain's CDR3 is CASSLSGGPSETQYF. The CDR3 DNA reads TGCGCCAGCAGCTTGAGCGGGGGCCCTTCAGAGACCCAGTACTTC.

The CDR3 protein is CASTPDGSNTGELFF. CDR3 DNA sequence: TGTGCCAGCACCCCCGACGGGTCGAACACCGGGGAGCTGTTTTTT. The V gene is TRBV7-8, the J gene TRBJ2-2; D unresolved. V was clipped by 7 bases and J by 0 bases, with 12 bases between them. The CDR3 runs 15 residues. From germline, CDR1 is SGHVS and CDR2 FQNEAQ.

The gene calls are TRBV4-2 and TRBJ2-1; tentatively, D is TRBD1 (6 bases). Germline CDR1 reads LGHNA; CDR2 reads YNFKEQ. Trimming removed 0 bases from V and 1 base from J, with 13 bases in between. The CDR3 is 17 residues long. The CDR3 loop is CASSQEMGASSYNEQFF. CDR3 DNA: TGTGCCAGCAGCCAAGAAATGGGGGCAAGTTCCTACAATGAGCAGTTCTTC.

This sequence joins TRBV7-9 and TRBJ1-2; D might be TRBD1 (5 bases). The germline V and J ends were trimmed by 5 bases and 2 bases, with 18 bases remaining between them. Germline assignment: CDR1 SEHNR and CDR2 FQNEAQ (reference sequence). The CDR3 has 16 amino acids. For the CDR3, the DNA is TGTGCCAGCAGCGCTGGCCCGGGACCGGACAACTATGGCTACACCTTC. It yields the protein CASSAGPGPDNYGYTF.

The J gene is TRBJ2-4, the V gene TRBV3-1, with 7 bases identical to TRBD1. V shed 4 bases and J 8 bases; nucleotides not matched to a gene: 8. CDR3 length: 14 residues. Germline V gene lookup returns CDR1 LGHDT and CDR2 YNNKEL (reference sequence). CDR3 bases: TGTGCCAGCAGCCCGCAGACAGGGCGGGACATTCAGTACTTC. Translated, it gives CASSPQTGRDIQYF.

As for this clonotype: At one boundary the junction diverges from the germline segment, which might be a read error. In nucleotides, the CDR3 is TGCAGTGCTGGTTCCGGGACCTATATATACTTC. Amino acids: CSAGSGTYIYF. This chain links TRBV20-1 with TRBJ2-1; tentatively, D is TRBD1 or TRBD2 (5 bases each). This CDR3 region has 11 residues. Germline V gene sequence: CDR1 DFQATT, CDR2 SNEGSKA (reference sequence).

The rearrangement links TRBV10-3 to TRBJ2-6; either TRBD1 or TRBD2 may supply D (5 bases each). This CDR3 has 15 residues. Germline values: CDR1 ENHRY, CDR2 SYGVKD. Trimming took off 7 bases at V and 4 bases at J, with 14 bases between the two ends. DNA of the CDR3: TGTGCCATCACCTCAACGGGGACCGGGGCCAACGTCCTGACTTTC. It translates to CAITSTGTGANVLTF.

This clonotype was observed a handful of times. The rearrangement links TRBV5-1 to TRBJ1-4; tentatively, D is TRBD1 (6 bases). This CDR3 spans 15 amino acids. Per germline, CDR1 SGHRS and CDR2 YFSETQ. V shed 4 bases and J shed 4 bases, with 14 bases lying between them. CDR3 DNA: TGCGCCAGCAGCCGGGGCGAAGGGGGTAATGAAAAACTGTTTTTT. It specifies CASSRGEGGNEKLFF. Variable domain in full (rest from reference TRBV5-1 and TRBJ1-4): KAGVTQTPRYLIKTRGQQVTLSCSPISGHRSVSWYQQTPGQGLQFLFEYFSETQRNKGNFPGRFSGRQFSNSRSEMNVSTLELGDSALYLCASSRGEGGNEKLFFGSGTQLSVL.

The chain links TRBV7-9 to TRBJ1-3; D not certain. The CDR3 sequence is 15 residues long. CDR1 is SEHNR and CDR2 is FQNEAQ in the germline V gene (reference sequence). V dropped 1 base and J dropped 7 bases, with 14 bases sitting between them. The CDR3, as DNA: TGTGCCAGCAGCTTAGAGTTATCGACAAGGAACACCATATATTTT. It codes for CASSLELSTRNTIYF.

The rearrangement uses TRBV5-1 and TRBJ2-3, with 7 bases matching TRBD1. The germline gives CDR1 SGHRS, CDR2 YFSETQ. This CDR3 comprises 16 residues. After removal of 0 bases from V and 5 bases from J, the junction contained 9 bases not matched to a gene. In DNA form, the CDR3 reads TGCGCCAGCAGCTTGGAAGGGACAGAGGGAGTAGATACGCAGTATTTT. Protein sequence: CASSLEGTEGVDTQYF. Full variable domain (missing parts from reference TRBV5-1 and TRBJ2-3): KAGVTQTPRYLIKTRGQQVTLSCSPISGHRSVSWYQQTPGQGLQFLFEYFSETQRNKGNFPGRFSGRQFSNSRSEMNVSTLELGDSALYLCASSLEGTEGVDTQYFGPGTRLTVL.

This clonotype was detected only a few times. In DNA, the CDR3 is TGTGCCAGCAGCCAAGAATTAGGGCGGGAGCAGTACTTC. Its protein product is CASSQELGREQYF. V usage is TRBV14 and J usage is TRBJ2-5; TRBD2 agrees at 7 bases. This CDR3 contains 13 residues. Germline trimming cut 0 bases from V and 11 bases from J; bases unmatched to any gene: 6. Germline V gene sequence: CDR1 SGHDN, CDR2 FVKESK.

This clonotype was seen only a few times. The chain combines TRBV7-2 with TRBJ2-5, with D unclear. Trimming took 1 base from V and 13 from J, leaving 16 bases between them. The CDR3 runs to 13 residues. CDR1 and CDR2 from the germline V gene are SGHTA and FQGNSA. The CDR3 region has the DNA TGTGCCAGCAGCTTAGACTGGAACCGGCCCCGGTACTTC. Amino acid sequence: CASSLDWNRPRYF.

The sample holds a few counts of this clonotype. This chain links TRBV9 with TRBJ2-5; 7 bases match TRBD1. CDR3 length: 15 amino acids. CDR1 SGDLS and CDR2 YYNGEE come from the germline V gene. V lost 3 bases to trimming and J lost 5 bases; unmatched junction nucleotides: 10. CDR3 sequence reads: CASSAIIQGQETQYF. CDR3 in DNA: TGTGCCAGCAGCGCGATAATACAGGGACAGGAGACCCAGTACTTC.

The V and J genes are TRBV20-1 and TRBJ2-1, with D hard to call. CDR3 length equals 14 residues. The V end was cut by 4 bases, the J end by 1 base, with 11 bases between. Germline V lookup: CDR1 DFQATT, CDR2 SNEGSKA (reference sequence). The CDR3 here is CSANSRGSYNEQFF. CDR3 coding DNA: TGCAGTGCTAACAGTAGAGGTTCCTACAATGAGCAGTTCTTC.

This chain joins TRBV2 and TRBJ2-5; D gene uncertain. The CDR3 contains 11 residues. Germline V gene lookup returns CDR1 SNHLY and CDR2 FYNNEI. Trimming stripped 5 bases from V and 5 bases from J, with 6 bases between. CDR3 in DNA: TGTGCCAGCAGTCCTATGGAGACCCAGTACTTC. Its protein product is CASSPMETQYF. Together with reference TRBV2 and TRBJ2-5, the CDR3 gives the full variable domain: EPEVTQTPSHQVTQMGQEVILRCVPISNHLYFYWYRQILGQKVEFLVSFYNNEISEKSEIFDDQFSVERPDGSNFTLKIRSTKLEDSAMYFCASSPMETQYFGPGTRLLVL.

The rearrangement uses TRBV9 and TRBJ2-3; 8 nucleotides align to TRBD2. CDR1 and CDR2 (germline): SGDLS, YYNGEE. V shed 0 bases, J shed 0 bases, and the junction held 0 bases outside the gene matches. This CDR3 has 15 amino acids. CDR3 nucleotide sequence: TGTGCCAGCAGCGTAGCGGGAGGGAGCACAGATACGCAGTATTTT. Its translation is CASSVAGGSTDTQYF.

This clonotype turned up a few times. The rearrangement links TRBV20-1 to TRBJ2-7; the match to TRBD2 covers 9 bases. The assigned J gene may be wrong: the sequence end matches TRBJ2-1 better. Germline CDR1 DFQATT, CDR2 SNEGSKA (reference sequence). The CDR3 extends over 14 amino acids. The CDR3 coding sequence is TGCAGTGCTAGAAAGACTAGCGGTTACAATGAGCAGTTCTTC. Protein product: CSARKTSGYNEQFF.

The chain combines TRBV5-5 with TRBJ2-1; D remains ambiguous. Trimming took 4 bases from V and 4 from J, leaving 15 bases between them. The CDR3 runs 15 residues. Germline V gene lookup returns CDR1 SGHKS and CDR2 YYEKEE (reference sequence). The CDR3 DNA sequence: TGTGCCAGCAGCGCCCTTCGATCGGGTTACAATGAGCAGTTCTTC. Translated: CASSALRSGYNEQFF.

This clonotype appeared a few times. The chain's CDR3 is CASRPGTAYNEQFF. In DNA form, the CDR3 reads TGTGCCAGCAGGCCCGGGACTGCCTACAATGAGCAGTTCTTC. The chain employs TRBV7-2 and TRBJ2-1, with a tentative D call TRBD2 (6 bases). CDR1 and CDR2 from the germline V gene are SGHTA and FQGNSA. This CDR3 contains 14 residues. Between the trimmed V and J ends, which lost 6 bases and 2 bases, there was a span of 11 bases. Together with reference TRBV7-2 and TRBJ2-1, the CDR3 gives the full variable domain: GAGVSQSPSNKVTEKGKDVELRCDPISGHTALYWYRQSLGQGLEFLIYFQGNSAPDKSGLPSDRFSAERTGGSVSTLTIQRTQQEDSAVYLCASRPGTAYNEQFFGPGTRLTVL.

The chain joins TRBV5-6 to TRBJ1-2; D gene uncertain. V lost 2 bases, J lost 5 bases, and 10 bases lay in between. CDR1 is SGHDT, CDR2 YYEEEE, per germline. The CDR3 spans 13 residues. DNA of the CDR3: TGTGCCAGCAGCTTTGGGGAGAGGTATGGCTACACCTTC. Protein: CASSFGERYGYTF.

This clonotype has a count of ten or more. The chain uses TRBV4-1 and TRBJ2-5; D could derive from TRBD1 or TRBD2 (6 bases each). This CDR3 contains 15 residues. From germline, CDR1 is MGHRA and CDR2 YSYEKL. V was shortened by 3 bases and J by 5 bases, with 16 bases between the two germline ends. The CDR3 coding sequence is TGCGCCAGCAGCCACGCCACGGGGGCGGGGGAGACCCAGTACTTC. Its protein product is CASSHATGAGETQYF.

The rearrangement links TRBV7-9 to TRBJ1-4, with D maybe TRBD1 (5 bases). Germline V gene sequence: CDR1 SEHNR, CDR2 FQNEAQ (reference sequence). This CDR3 is built from 13 residues. V lost 6 bases, J lost 6 bases, and 11 bases lay in between. The DNA of the CDR3 is TGTGCCAGCAGAATCAGGGCTGATGAAAAACTGTTTTTT. It specifies CASRIRADEKLFF.

The chain couples TRBV18 to TRBJ1-4; D may be TRBD1 (5 bases). Germline CDR1 is KGHSH and CDR2 is LQKENI. Trimming stripped 1 base from V and 8 bases from J, with 11 bases between. This CDR3 region has 14 residues. CDR3 loop: CASSPLQGGEKLFF. The CDR3 nucleotides are TGTGCCAGCTCACCACTCCAGGGAGGGGAAAAACTGTTTTTT.